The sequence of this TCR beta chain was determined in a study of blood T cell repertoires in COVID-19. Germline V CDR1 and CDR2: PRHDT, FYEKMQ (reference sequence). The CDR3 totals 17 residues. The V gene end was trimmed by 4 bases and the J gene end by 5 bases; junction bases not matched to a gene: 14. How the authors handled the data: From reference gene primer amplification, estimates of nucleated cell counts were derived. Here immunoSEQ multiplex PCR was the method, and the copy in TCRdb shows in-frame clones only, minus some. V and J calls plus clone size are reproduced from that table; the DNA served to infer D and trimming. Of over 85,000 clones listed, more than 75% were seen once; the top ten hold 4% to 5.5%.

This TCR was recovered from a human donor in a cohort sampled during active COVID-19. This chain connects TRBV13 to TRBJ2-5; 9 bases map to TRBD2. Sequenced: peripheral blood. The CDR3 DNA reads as TGTGCCAGCAGCTGGTGGGCTAGCGGGAACTTGAGGGAGACCCAGTACTTC. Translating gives CASSWWASGNLRETQYF. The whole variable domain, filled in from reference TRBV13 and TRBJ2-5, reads AAGVIQSPRHLIKEKRETATLKCYPIPRHDTVYWYQQGPGQDPQFLISFYEKMQSDKGSIPDRFSAQQFSDYHSELNMSSLELGDSALYFCASSWWASGNLRETQYFGPGTRLLVL.